This T cell receptor beta chain was obtained from a study of blood T cell repertoires in COVID-19 (dated by TCRdb to about 2020). About the study as a whole: Samples from collaborators originated in the United States, Italy and Spain and spanned both the acute and convalescent phases of COVID-19. The dataset comprised deeply sampled blood TCRbeta repertoires from subjects exposed to, actively infected with, or recovered from COVID-19. The material from the prospective study consisted of cDNA or gDNA derived from T cells, B-cell-depleted T cells, or PBMCs. A freely available public database, intended as a resource for researchers studying the immune response to SARS-CoV-2, is where the repertoires were released. Nearly every sample came with metadata listing a de-identified subject ID, COVID-19 status, age in years and sex. HLA class I and class II types, where available, came from metadata supplied by the sample provider rather than from assay-based typing. Samples came from the ongoing ImmuneRACE study (first 160 participants) plus 1,254 subjects from 6 global collaborators.

Whole blood was collected in K2EDTA tubes by collaborating institutions according to the institutions' own protocols. Collaborator samples were shipped for TCRbeta analysis as frozen whole blood, isolated PBMCs, or DNA extracted from either sample type. TCRbeta CDR3 regions were amplified from genomic DNA by means of the immunoSEQ Assay, a bias-controlled multiplex PCR. For the original study's pipeline: Within the assay, amplification of reference gene primers was used to estimate how many nucleated cells each sample contained. To quantify the absolute abundance of each unique TCRbeta CDR3 rearrangement, sequence reads were collapsed and filtered. For each sample, productive Simpson clonality was calculated by taking the square root of Simpson's diversity index across productive rearrangements. Here the immuneACCESS table is served through TCRdb, limited to in-frame sequences with V and J called. Missing clones are a known gap in these copies; in checked studies unresolved V genes cover under half, and the rest lacks a known reason. That table gives V, J and clone size, and the DNA gave D and trimming. The sample profile shows more than 250,000 clones; 85% of them were found once. The top ten hold about 5.1% of the sample.

CDR1 and CDR2 are drawn from the germline V gene: SGHTA, FQGTGA. The V end loses 5 bases and the J end loses 4 bases, and a stretch of 17 bases separates them. Including cysteine and phenylalanine, the CDR3 has 15 amino acids. The entry retains the CDR3 DNA only, 45 bases that are in frame from base 1. General findings and caveats noted by the study authors: The amount of clinical and demographic metadata varied by source and participant and was provided uncurated.

With regard to this clone: This receptor's antigen is unknown. No base quality information exists; no much larger clone differs at one position.

In this chain, TRBV7-3 is recombined with TRBJ1-1, with the D gene call left open. The receptor comes from a middle-aged man with active or convalescent COVID-19. The material sequenced was peripheral blood. The CDR3 protein: CASSLPVRGCTEAFF. The nucleotides are TGTGCCAGCAGCCTCCCCGTCCGGGGATGCACTGAAGCTTTCTTT.